This T cell receptor beta chain emerged from a study of cytomegalovirus exposure and HLA in healthy donors. Trimming at V came to 5 bases and at J to 1 base, leaving 2 bases not matched to a gene. The germline gives CDR1 SGHRS, CDR2 YFSETQ. The CDR3 is 14 residues long. PCR involved 60 Vbeta and 13 Jbeta primers. Data came from immunoSEQ multiplex PCR; TCRdb stores just in-frame clones and leaves some out. The sample has some 150,000 clones, nearly 80% seen once. The sample taken for sequencing was PBMCs. This TCR was recovered from a male donor in good health and CMV-seronegative. The chain recombines TRBV5-1 with TRBJ1-1, with TRBD1 matching over 10 bases. As DNA, the CDR3 is TGCGCCAGCAGTTGGGACAGGGGGAACACTGAAGCTTTCTTT. Encoded protein: CASSWDRGNTEAFF.